This entry concerns a single T cell receptor beta chain. Original methodology: The assay estimated nucleated cells by amplifying reference gene primers. Libraries were prepared by immunoSEQ multiplex PCR; TCRdb keeps only in-frame clonotypes and omits some of them. V, J and clone size are taken as reported in that table, and D and trimming were inferred from the DNA itself. The data contain just under 350,000 clones, about 90% of them seen just once; the ten biggest clones take up 5.5% to 7.5%. This record comes from a study of blood T cell repertoires in COVID-19. Study information: COVID-19 samples from acute and convalescent phases originated in the United States, Italy and Spain. T cells, B-cell-depleted T cells, or PBMCs supplied cDNA or gDNA.

The sequence derives from a woman aged 70-85 years with COVID-19, enrolled during active disease. Material: peripheral blood.

CDR3 sequence (DNA): TGTGCTGCTTCAGGGGGGAGCTCCTACGAGCAGTACTTC. This encodes CAASGGSSYEQYF. The chain combines TRBV30 with TRBJ2-7; maybe TRBD1 (7 bases). CDR3 length: 13 residues. In germline, CDR1 is GTSNPN, CDR2 SVGIG (reference sequence).